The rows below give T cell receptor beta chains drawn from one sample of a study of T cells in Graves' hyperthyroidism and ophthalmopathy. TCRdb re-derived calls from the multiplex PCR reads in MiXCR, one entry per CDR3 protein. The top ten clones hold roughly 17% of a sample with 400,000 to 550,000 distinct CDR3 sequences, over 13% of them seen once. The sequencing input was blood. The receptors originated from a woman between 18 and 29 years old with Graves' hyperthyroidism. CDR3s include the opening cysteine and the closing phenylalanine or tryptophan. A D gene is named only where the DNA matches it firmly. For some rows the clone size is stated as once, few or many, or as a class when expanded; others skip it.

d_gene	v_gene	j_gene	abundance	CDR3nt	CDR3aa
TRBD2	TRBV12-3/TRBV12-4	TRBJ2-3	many	TGTGCCAGCAGTCTAAGGACTAGCGGGAGGAGAGATACGCAGTATTTT	CASSLRTSGRRDTQYF
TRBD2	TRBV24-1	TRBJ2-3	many	TGTGCCACCAGTGACTCTCTAACTAGCGGTAGCACAGATACGCAGTATTTT	CATSDSLTSGSTDTQYF
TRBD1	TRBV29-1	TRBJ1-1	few	TGCAGCGTTGAGAGACAGGGGATGAACACTGAAGCTTTCTTT	CSVERQGMNTEAFF
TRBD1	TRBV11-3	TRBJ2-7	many	TGTGCCAGCAGCTTAGATGGGGACAGGCAGTACTTC	CASSLDGDRQYF
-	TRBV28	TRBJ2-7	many	TGTGCCAGCACCTCCCCCGGGACGGCCACCCACGAGCAGTACTTC	CASTSPGTATHEQYF
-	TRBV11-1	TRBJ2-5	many	TGTGCCAGCAGCCTAGGAGGAGGGTCGAGAGAGACCCAGTACTTC	CASSLGGGSRETQYF
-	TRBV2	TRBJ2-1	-	TGTGCCAGCACCGAAAGGTCCGTGAACAATGAGCAGTTCTTC	CASTERSVNNEQFF
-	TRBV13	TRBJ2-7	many	TGTGCCAGCAGCCCGTACGGTGCGGGAGAGCAGTACTTC	CASSPYGAGEQYF
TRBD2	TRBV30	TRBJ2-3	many	TGTGCCTGGAAGGGCGGGAGCGCAGATACGCAGTATTTT	CAWKGGSADTQYF
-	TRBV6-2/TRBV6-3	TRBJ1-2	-	TGTGCCAGCAGTTACTCGAGGACACCCTATGGCTACACCTTC	CASSYSRTPYGYTF
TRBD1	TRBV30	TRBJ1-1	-	TGTGCCTGGAGCCTAATCAGGGACAGCGCTTTCTTT	CAWSLIRDSAFF
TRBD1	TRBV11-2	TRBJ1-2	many	TGTGCCAGCAGCTTGCAACGCACCACCGGGACAGGAATTGTGCACACCTTC	CASSLQRTTGTGIVHTF
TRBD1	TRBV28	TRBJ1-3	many	TGTGCCAGCAGTTCAGGACAGGGGTCTGGAAACACCATATATTTT	CASSSGQGSGNTIYF
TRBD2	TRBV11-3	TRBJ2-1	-	TGTGCCAGCAGCTTAGTAGGACTAGCGGGCATACTATACTACAATGAGCAGTTCTTC	CASSLVGLAGILYYNEQFF
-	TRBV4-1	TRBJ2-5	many	TGCGCCAGCAGCCAAGGGGCAGGGAGGGAGACCCAGTACTTC	CASSQGAGRETQYF
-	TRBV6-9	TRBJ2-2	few	TGTGCCAGCAGCTGGCCCCCAAGCGAAGGGGAGCTGTTTTTT	CASSWPPSEGELFF
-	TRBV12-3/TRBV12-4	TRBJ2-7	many	TGTGCCAGCGGGGGTCCCTACGAGCAGTACTTC	CASGGPYEQYF
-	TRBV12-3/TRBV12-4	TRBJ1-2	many	TGTGCCAGCAGCCACACCTGGGGCTATGGCTACACCTTC	CASSHTWGYGYTF
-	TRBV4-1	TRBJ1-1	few	TGCGCCAGCAGCCAACCCAGGGCGGGCACTGAAGCTTTCTTT	CASSQPRAGTEAFF
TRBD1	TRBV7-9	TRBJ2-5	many	TGTGCCAGCAGCGCATGGGGGACAGCCACTCAAGAGACCCAGTACTTC	CASSAWGTATQETQYF
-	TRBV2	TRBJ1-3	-	TGTGCCAGCAGGGTTTACGCTGGAAACACCATATATTTT	CASRVYAGNTIYF
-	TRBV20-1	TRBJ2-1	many	TGCAGTGCAGACGCAGAGGGAGAAGTCTCCTACAATGAGCAGTTCTTC	CSADAEGEVSYNEQFF
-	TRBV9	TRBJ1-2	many	TGTGCCAGCAGCGTAGGGCCCTCAGGGGCGGAAAGCGGCTACACCTTC	CASSVGPSGAESGYTF
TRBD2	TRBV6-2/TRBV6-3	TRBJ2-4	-	TGTGCCAGCAGTTACTTCGCTAGCGGGAGGGGTGACATTCAGTACTTC	CASSYFASGRGDIQYF
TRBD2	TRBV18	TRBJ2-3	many	TGTGCCAGCTCACCAACTAGCGGCCGCACAGATACGCAGTATTTT	CASSPTSGRTDTQYF
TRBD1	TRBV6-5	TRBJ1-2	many	TGTGCCAGCAGTTACGATGGGACAGGTTTTTTTAGCTACACCTTC	CASSYDGTGFFSYTF
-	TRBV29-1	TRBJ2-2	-	TGCAGCGTTGGAAGTGCCGGGGCGTACACCGGGGAGCTGTTTTTT	CSVGSAGAYTGELFF
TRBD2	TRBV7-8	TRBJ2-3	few	TGTGCCAGCAGCAGAACCGCTGTGGCGGGAGGATTGGGTCGTGCAGATACGCAGTATTTT	CASSRTAVAGGLGRADTQYF
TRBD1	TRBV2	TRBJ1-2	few	TGTGCCAGCTCAGACAGGGGGTATGGCTACACCTTC	CASSDRGYGYTF
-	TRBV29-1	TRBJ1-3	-	TGCATCACGAGGGGGGGTAACTCTGGAAACACCATATATTTT	CITRGGNSGNTIYF
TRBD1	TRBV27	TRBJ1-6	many	TGTGCCAGCAGTGCTTCTGGGACAGGGAATAATTCACCCCTCCACTTT	CASSASGTGNNSPLHF
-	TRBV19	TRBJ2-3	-	TGTGCCAGTAGTGCCGGACAGTCAAATACGCAGTATTTT	CASSAGQSNTQYF
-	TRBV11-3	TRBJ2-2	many	TGTGCCAGCAGCTTAGATTTCGTGACAGCTGGGGAACTGTTTTTT	CASSLDFVTAGELFF
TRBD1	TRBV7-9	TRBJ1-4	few	TGTGCCAGCGACAGCACAGGGGAGGGGGAAAAACTGTTTTTT	CASDSTGEGEKLFF
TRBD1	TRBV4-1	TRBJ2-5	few	TGCGCCAGCAGCCTTCTCAGGGGGCGAGAGACCCAGTACTTC	CASSLLRGRETQYF
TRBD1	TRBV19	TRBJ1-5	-	TGTGCCGGGGGACAGGCATCTTTTAATCAGCCCCAGCATTTT	CAGGQASFNQPQHF
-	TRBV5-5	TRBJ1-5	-	TGTGCCAGCAGCCTTTGGGGGACGGATCAGCCCCAGCATTTT	CASSLWGTDQPQHF
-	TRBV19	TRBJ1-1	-	TGTGCCAGTAGTTCACAGACAGCCGAAGCTTTCTTT	CASSSQTAEAFF
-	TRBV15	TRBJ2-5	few	TGTGCCACCAGCAGAGGGGACCTTGGAGAGACCCAGTACTTC	CATSRGDLGETQYF
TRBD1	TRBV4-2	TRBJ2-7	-	TGTGCCAGCAGCCATAATACAGGGGCCCATTCCTACGAGCAGTACTTC	CASSHNTGAHSYEQYF
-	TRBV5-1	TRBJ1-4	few	TGCGCCAGCAGCTCCTGGGGCGAGGGGGAGGAAAAACTGTTTTTT	CASSSWGEGEEKLFF
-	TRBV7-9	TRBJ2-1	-	TGTGCCAGCAGCTTAGCGGGCGGGGCTGAGCAGTTCTTC	CASSLAGGAEQFF
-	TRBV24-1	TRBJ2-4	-	TGTGCCACCAGTGATCCCGTTGGGGTTCAGTACTTC	CATSDPVGVQYF
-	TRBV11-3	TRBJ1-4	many	TGTGCCAGCAGCCCCCGGGACCAGAATGAAAAACTGTTTTTT	CASSPRDQNEKLFF
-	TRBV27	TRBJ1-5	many	TGTGCCAGCAGTTTAGCAGGGTTACGGCAGCCCCAGCATTTT	CASSLAGLRQPQHF
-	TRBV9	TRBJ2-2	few	TGTGCCAGCAGCGTAGAAGAATTCACCGGGGAGCTGTTTTTT	CASSVEEFTGELFF